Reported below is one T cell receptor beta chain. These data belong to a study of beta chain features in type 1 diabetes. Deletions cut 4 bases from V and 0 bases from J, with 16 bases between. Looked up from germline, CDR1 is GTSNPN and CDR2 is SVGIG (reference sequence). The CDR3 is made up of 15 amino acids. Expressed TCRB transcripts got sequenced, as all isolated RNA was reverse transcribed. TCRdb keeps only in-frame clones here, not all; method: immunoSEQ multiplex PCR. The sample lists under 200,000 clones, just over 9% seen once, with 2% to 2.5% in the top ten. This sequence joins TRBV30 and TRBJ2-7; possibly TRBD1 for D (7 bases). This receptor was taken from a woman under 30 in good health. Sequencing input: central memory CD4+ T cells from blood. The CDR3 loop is CAWNRGSGFSYEQYF. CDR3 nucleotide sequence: TGTGCCTGGAACAGGGGTAGCGGCTTCTCCTACGAGCAGTACTTC.